This T cell receptor (beta chain) was documented in a study of sequential checkpoint blockade in melanoma. Study-level background: Randomization was 1:1 between first-line nivolumab→ipilimumab and ipilimumab→nivolumab. Some 90 pretreatment tumor DNA samples were TCRβ immunosequenced.

The repertoire was sequenced with immunoSEQ multiplex PCR; TCRdb's copy has only in-frame clones and lacks some. The sample consists of roughly 3,000 clones, roughly a fifth of them appearing once. This sample's treatment: randomized to nivolumab then ipilimumab (arm A) or the reverse (arm B). The sequenced sample was tumor tissue (inferred from file names), obtained from a patient given nivolumab and ipilimumab in sequence. The receptor comes from a human donor with melanoma.

The CDR3 here is CASSPTWTGWKYSNQPQHF. The CDR3 DNA reads TGTGCCAGCAGCCCCACGTGGACAGGGTGGAAATATAGCAATCAGCCCCAGCATTTT. The rearrangement links TRBV6-8 to TRBJ1-5, with 8 bases lining up with TRBD1. CDR3 size: 19 residues. V shed 6 bases and J 0 bases; nucleotides not matched to a gene: 16. Germline V gene sequence: CDR1 MNHGY, CDR2 SAAAGT.